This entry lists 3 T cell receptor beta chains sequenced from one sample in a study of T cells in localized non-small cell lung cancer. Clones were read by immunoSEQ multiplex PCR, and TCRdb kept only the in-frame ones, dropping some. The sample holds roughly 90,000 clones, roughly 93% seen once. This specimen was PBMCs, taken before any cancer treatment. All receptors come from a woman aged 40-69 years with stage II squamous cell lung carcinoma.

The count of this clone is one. CDR3 in DNA: TGTGCAAGTCGCTTAGCCCTGGACGGCCTCAATCAGCCCCAGCATTTT. This gives the protein CASRLALDGLNQPQHF. V is TRBV12-2 and J is TRBJ1-5. TRBV12-2 is labeled a pseudogene. The CDR3 loop spans 16 amino acids.

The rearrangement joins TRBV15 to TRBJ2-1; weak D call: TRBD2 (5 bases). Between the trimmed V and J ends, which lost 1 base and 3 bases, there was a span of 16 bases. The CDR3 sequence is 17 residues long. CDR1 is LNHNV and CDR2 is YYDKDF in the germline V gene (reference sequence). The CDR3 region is CATSRVRRLAGYNEQFF. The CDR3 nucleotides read TGTGCCACCAGCAGAGTACGGAGGCTAGCTGGCTACAATGAGCAGTTCTTC.

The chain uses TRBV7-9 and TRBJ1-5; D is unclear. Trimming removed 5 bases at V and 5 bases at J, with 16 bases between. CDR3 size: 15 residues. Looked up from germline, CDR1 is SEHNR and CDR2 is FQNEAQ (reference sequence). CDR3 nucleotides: TGTGCCAGCAGCCTCACAGCAAACCCAGATCAGCCCCAGCATTTT. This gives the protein CASSLTANPDQPQHF.